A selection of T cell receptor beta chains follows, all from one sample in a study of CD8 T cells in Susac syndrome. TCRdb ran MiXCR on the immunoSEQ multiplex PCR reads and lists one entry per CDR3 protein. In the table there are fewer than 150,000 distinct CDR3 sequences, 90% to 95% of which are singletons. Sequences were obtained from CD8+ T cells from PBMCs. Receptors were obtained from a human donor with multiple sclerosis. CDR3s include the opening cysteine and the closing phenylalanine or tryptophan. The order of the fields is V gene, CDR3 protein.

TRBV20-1,CSARSSLVYEQYF
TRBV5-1,CASSPRLAGGMSYEQYF
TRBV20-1,CSARGGVVENIQYF
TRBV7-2,CASSFLGNEQFF
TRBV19,CASSPGDYNEQFF
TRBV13,CASSGGRSLEQYF
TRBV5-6,CASSPSAGPDGYTF
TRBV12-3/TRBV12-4,CASSLNVGQPQHF
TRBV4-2,CASSQGETTGELFF
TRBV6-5,CASSYRGQDTEAFF
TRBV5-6,CASSLVGGDEAFF
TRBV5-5,CASSLEGRDYEQYF
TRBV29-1,CSVGGRPEDEQYF
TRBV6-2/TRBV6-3,CASSQRLGWDTEAFF
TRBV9,CASSQGGEEEQFF
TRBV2,CARPRQGQGPSSYNEQFF
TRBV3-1,CASSPTAGSRGEQFF
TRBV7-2,CASSLGGARGSETQYF
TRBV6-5,CASNGGGYEQYF
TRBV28,CASSSGTLDTYEQYF
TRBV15,CATSPGGERTDTQYF
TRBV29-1,CSVVIPGSTEAFF
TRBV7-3,CASSLNGQGGEQYF
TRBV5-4,CASSPLTAGGDTEAFF
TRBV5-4,CASRRQGYYGYTF